This TCR beta chain derives from a study of human versus mouse CDR3 diversity and MHC coevolution. Study-level findings and limits: Human T cells underwent selection on six or seven different MHC II alleles.

The CDR3 is 12 amino acids. V was clipped by 4 bases and J by 3 bases, with 7 bases between them. Per germline, CDR1 LNHDA and CDR2 SQIVND (reference sequence). This table comes from immunoSEQ multiplex PCR, and its TCRdb copy is limited to in-frame clones, with some not included. The sample gives roughly 81,000 clones, 93% of which show up once; 1.3% to 1.5% is in the top ten. Comment on this clone: Antigen specificity is unknown.

The sample comprised naive CD4+ T cells from blood. Subset defined: CD45RO-negative CD62L-positive naive CD4 T cells. V is TRBV19 and J is TRBJ2-7; D gene ambiguous. The sequence derives from a person aged 25-75 years in good health. The CDR3 region has the DNA TGTGCCAGTAGTAATGCGGACTACGAGCAGTACTTC. Amino acids: CASSNADYEQYF.